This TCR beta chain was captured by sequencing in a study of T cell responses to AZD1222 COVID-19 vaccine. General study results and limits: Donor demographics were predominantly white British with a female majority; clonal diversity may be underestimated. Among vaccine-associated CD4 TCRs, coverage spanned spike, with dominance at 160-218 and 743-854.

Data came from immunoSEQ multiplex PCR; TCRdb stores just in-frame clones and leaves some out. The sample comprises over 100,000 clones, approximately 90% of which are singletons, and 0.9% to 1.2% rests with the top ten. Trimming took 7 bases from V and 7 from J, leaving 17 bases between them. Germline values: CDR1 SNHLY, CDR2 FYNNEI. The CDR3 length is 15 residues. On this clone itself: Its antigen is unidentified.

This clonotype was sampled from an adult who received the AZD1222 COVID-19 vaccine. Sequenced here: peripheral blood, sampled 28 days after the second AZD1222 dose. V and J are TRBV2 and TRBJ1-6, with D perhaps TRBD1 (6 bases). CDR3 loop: CASMREGGVNSPLHF. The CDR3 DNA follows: TGTGCCAGCATGAGGGAGGGGGGCGTCAATTCACCCCTCCACTTT.